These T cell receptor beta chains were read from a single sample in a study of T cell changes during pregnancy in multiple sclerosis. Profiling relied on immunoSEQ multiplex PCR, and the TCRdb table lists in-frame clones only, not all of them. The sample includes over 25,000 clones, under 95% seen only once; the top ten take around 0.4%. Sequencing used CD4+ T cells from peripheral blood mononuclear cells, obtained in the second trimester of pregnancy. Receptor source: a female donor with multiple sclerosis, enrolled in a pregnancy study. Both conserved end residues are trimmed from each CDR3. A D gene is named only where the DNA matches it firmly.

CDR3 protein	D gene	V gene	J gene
ASSPGRGSYNEQF	.	TRBV7-2	TRBJ2-1
ASSLGQASSYEQY	TRBD1	TRBV5-4	TRBJ2-7
AWALGQGIDEQY	TRBD1	TRBV30	TRBJ2-7
SVNEQMNEKLF	.	TRBV29-1	TRBJ1-4
ASSGTYNEQF	.	TRBV5-6	TRBJ2-1
ASSFRQGGHTEAF	TRBD1	TRBV28	TRBJ1-1
ASSPQSGVNTEAF	.	TRBV7-6	TRBJ1-1
ASSRTSLSDTQY	TRBD2	TRBV28	TRBJ2-3
ASSYTGGSTGELF	TRBD1	TRBV6-6	TRBJ2-2
ASSLTPDQTEAF	.	TRBV7-3	TRBJ1-1
ASSSRQGGTNEKLF	TRBD1	TRBV5-1	TRBJ1-4
ASSKAGQGDIRPNEKLF	.	TRBV21-1	TRBJ1-4
ASSLVSGDGDEQY	.	TRBV5-1	TRBJ2-7
ASSSSGTGWEQY	TRBD1	TRBV11-1	TRBJ2-7
ASSFVGVSGGAEAF	.	TRBV5-1	TRBJ1-1
ASSLEGLAGVGEQF	TRBD2	TRBV7-6	TRBJ2-1
ASRTPGGGYT	TRBD1	TRBV2	TRBJ1-2
AWTGGVGGPSYEQY	.	TRBV30	TRBJ2-7
ASSLWGPGTEAF	.	TRBV7-2	TRBJ1-1
ASSVELDYNEQF	.	TRBV9	TRBJ2-1
ASSLSGVGTDTQY	.	TRBV7-9	TRBJ2-3
ASSLTSTRTDTQY	.	TRBV7-9	TRBJ2-3
ASSLVGSSEQY	.	TRBV7-2	TRBJ2-7
ASSFSGLTDTQY	.	TRBV5-1	TRBJ2-3
ASSPYVTTGSGNTIY	.	TRBV18	TRBJ1-3
ASSPGQNTEAF	.	TRBV18	TRBJ1-1